Below are 30 T cell receptor beta chains sequenced from a single sample in a study of T-cell memory formation after mild COVID-19. Using its own MiXCR run on the 5' RACE reads, TCRdb lists one record per CDR3 protein. The sample lists about 320,000 distinct CDR3 sequences, approximately 14% occurring once. The sequencing sample was made of PBMCs or a T cell subset sorted from them (not recorded which). These receptor sequences come from a man aged 18 to 35 who had mild COVID-19 (a few samples of this study predate the infection). Cell type and time point are not known.

The sample holds many counts of this clonotype. The chain links TRBV6-5 to TRBJ2-2, with 8 positions matching TRBD2. Germline values: CDR1 MNHEY, CDR2 SVGAGI. The V and J ends lost 6 bases and 4 bases, in that order; junction bases with no gene match: 13. The CDR3 extends over 17 amino acids. The CDR3 here is CASSRPIGGGSTGELFF. The CDR3, as DNA: TGTGCCAGCAGCCGGCCGATCGGGGGGGGATCCACCGGGGAGCTGTTTTTT.

This clonotype was counted a few times. The chain recombines TRBV19 with TRBJ1-6; tentative D call: TRBD1 (5 bases). This CDR3 region has 14 residues. V lost 6 bases and J 9 bases, leaving 15 bases between the germline ends. The germline V gene encodes CDR1 LNHDA and CDR2 SQIVND (reference sequence). The CDR3 DNA sequence: TGTGCCAGTAGGATCGAGAGGGGCCGTTCACCCCTCCACTTT. This encodes CASRIERGRSPLHF. The complete variable domain, with remaining parts taken from reference TRBV19 and TRBJ1-6, reads DGGITQSPKYLFRKEGQNVTLSCEQNLNHDAMYWYRQDPGQGLRLIYYSQIVNDFQKGDIAEGYSVSREKKESFPLTVTSAQKNPTAFYLCASRIERGRSPLHFGNGTRLTVT.

Only a few counts were recorded for this clonotype. This chain links TRBV4-2 with TRBJ2-7, with 7 bases fitting TRBD1. The trim removed 0 bases at V and 9 bases at J, leaving 14 bases unmatched. Per germline, CDR1 LGHNA and CDR2 YNFKEQ. The CDR3 has 16 amino acids. The CDR3 loop reads CASSQDRGGSLRGQYF. In nucleotides, the CDR3 is TGTGCCAGCAGCCAAGATAGAGGGGGCTCTCTACGAGGGCAGTACTTC.

This clonotype was seen a handful of times. The chain carries TRBV20-1 and TRBJ2-1; 8 bases match TRBD2. Germline lookup yields CDR1 DFQATT and CDR2 SNEGSKA (reference sequence). The V gene end was trimmed by 5 bases and the J gene end by 4 bases; junction bases not matched to a gene: 7. This CDR3 contains 14 residues. The CDR3 DNA is TGCAGTGCTCTCGGGGGGGTAGGTTACAATGAGCAGTTCTTC. Translated, it gives CSALGGVGYNEQFF.

The rearrangement joins TRBV6-2 or TRBV6-3 to TRBJ2-3; 12 bases fit TRBD2. Trimming took 6 bases from V and 2 from J; bases not matched to a gene: 9. The CDR3 totals 17 residues. Germline V CDR1 and CDR2: MNHEY, SVGEGT. CDR3 bases: TGTGCCAGCAGCCATAGGACTAGCGGGGCCGCCACAGATACGCAGTATTTT. This encodes CASSHRTSGAATDTQYF.

V and J are TRBV12-3 or TRBV12-4 and TRBJ1-6; D is uncertain. This CDR3 comprises 14 residues. Trimming cost V 6 bases and J 8 bases, with 14 bases left between them. DNA of the CDR3: TGTGCCAGCAGCCCGCCCGGAGATTATTCACCCCTCCACTTT. Its translation is CASSPPGDYSPLHF.

The rearrangement joins TRBV20-1 to TRBJ1-6; TRBD1 is a possible D gene (5 bases). Trimming stripped 2 bases from V and 9 bases from J, with 14 bases between. From germline, CDR1 is DFQATT and CDR2 SNEGSKA (reference sequence). The CDR3 consists of 14 residues. The CDR3, as DNA: TGCAGTGCTAGACCCCCCGTGGGGCCTTCACCCCTCCACTTT. This translates into CSARPPVGPSPLHF.

This clonotype was recorded many times. The genes are TRBV7-9 and TRBJ1-5; unclear D gene. Germline loops: CDR1 SEHNR, CDR2 FQNEAQ (reference sequence). This CDR3 is 12 amino acids long. The germline V and J ends were trimmed by 6 bases and 6 bases, with 9 bases remaining between them. CDR3 sequence: CASSSGGQPQHF. CDR3 in DNA: TGTGCCAGCAGTTCGGGAGGTCAGCCCCAGCATTTT.

The V and J genes are TRBV7-2 and TRBJ2-5; no clear D. The CDR3 runs 14 residues. V lost 2 bases and J lost 1, with 8 bases in between. Germline values: CDR1 SGHTA, CDR2 FQGNSA. CDR3 sequence reads: CASSLSQSQETQYF. The CDR3 nucleotides are TGTGCCAGCAGCTTATCACAAAGCCAAGAGACCCAGTACTTC.

This clonotype was detected a few times. V gene TRBV4-1 combines with J gene TRBJ2-7, with 7 nucleotides matching TRBD1. This CDR3 has 16 amino acids. The V segment lost 0 bases and the J segment 0 bases; nucleotides outside the gene matches: 5. Germline CDR1 is MGHRA and CDR2 is YSYEKL. The CDR3 reads CASSQEARGSSYEQYF. DNA of the CDR3: TGCGCCAGCAGCCAAGAGGCCAGGGGGAGCTCCTACGAGCAGTACTTC.

This clonotype showed up just a few times. V gene TRBV6-2 or TRBV6-3 combines with J gene TRBJ2-5, with D perhaps TRBD2 (6 bases). V was shortened by 6 bases and J by 4 bases, with 9 bases between the two germline ends. CDR3 length: 12 residues. CDR1 MNHEY and CDR2 SVGEGT come from the germline V gene. The CDR3 DNA is TGTGCCAGCAGACTAGCCCTAGAGACCCAGTACTTC. Translation: CASRLALETQYF.

V gene TRBV15 combines with J gene TRBJ2-1; D possibly corresponds to TRBD2 (5 bases). Trimming shortened V by 2 bases and J by 10 bases, and 12 bases separated the two germline ends. CDR3 length equals 13 residues. The germline CDR1 and CDR2 sequences are LNHNV and YYDKDF (reference sequence). This CDR3 is CATSRLERREQFF. Here the CDR3 DNA reads TGTGCCACCAGCAGATTAGAAAGGAGGGAGCAGTTCTTC.

The chain carries TRBV20-1 and TRBJ2-4, with D hard to call. The CDR3 contains 16 residues. Germline V gene lookup returns CDR1 DFQATT and CDR2 SNEGSKA (reference sequence). V lost 0 bases, J lost 0 bases, and 12 bases lay in between. In DNA form, the CDR3 reads TGCAGTGCTAGAGAAGGGATTGAAGAAGCCAAAAACATTCAGTACTTC. It is translated as CSAREGIEEAKNIQYF.

This clonotype was seen a single time. The chain links TRBV7-3 to TRBJ1-1, with no clear D. Germline loops: CDR1 SGHTA, CDR2 FQGTGA. This CDR3 has 14 amino acids. Deletions cut 0 bases from V and 4 bases from J, with 9 bases between. The CDR3 DNA reads as TGTGCCAGCAGCTTAACCGACGCGGCCACTGAAGCTTTCTTT. Translated: CASSLTDAATEAFF. The full variable domain, with the rest looked up from reference TRBV7-3 and TRBJ1-1, is GAGVSQTPSNKVTEKGKYVELRCDPISGHTALYWYRQSLGQGPEFLIYFQGTGAADDSGLPNDRFFAVRPEGSVSTLKIQRTERGDSAVYLCASSLTDAATEAFFGQGTRLTVV.

This chain connects TRBV3-1 to TRBJ2-3; tentatively, D is TRBD1 (6 bases). Germline-derived CDR1 and CDR2 are LGHDT and YNNKEL (reference sequence). The V end was cut by 4 bases, the J end by 6 bases, with 17 bases between. The CDR3 sequence is 15 residues long. CDR3 amino acids: CASSRYRTASDTQYF. CDR3 DNA sequence: TGTGCCAGCAGCCGTTATAGGACAGCTTCGGATACGCAGTATTTT.

The chain joins TRBV20-1 to TRBJ2-3; tentatively, D is TRBD2 (5 bases). Germline values: CDR1 DFQATT, CDR2 SNEGSKA (reference sequence). V was shortened by 6 bases and J by 6 bases, with 22 bases between the two germline ends. The CDR3 has 15 amino acids. The CDR3 nucleotides are TGCAGTGCAACCCGCCCAGCGGCACCCTCGGATACGCAGTATTTT. Its protein is CSATRPAAPSDTQYF.

In its sample, this clonotype was seen a few times. V and J are TRBV7-9 and TRBJ2-3; TRBD1 aligns across 9 bases. CDR1 is SEHNR and CDR2 is FQNEAQ in the germline V gene (reference sequence). This CDR3 contains 17 residues. V dropped 3 bases and J dropped 1; count of bases not matched to a gene: 8. This CDR3 reads CASSFRNRDRGTDTQYF. The CDR3 DNA sequence: TGTGCCAGCAGCTTTCGGAACCGGGACAGGGGCACAGATACGCAGTATTTT.

The chain is built from TRBV5-1 and TRBJ2-3; tentatively, D is TRBD1 or TRBD2 (5 bases each). V dropped 4 bases and J dropped 5 bases, with 20 bases sitting between them. In germline, CDR1 is SGHRS, CDR2 YFSETQ. The CDR3 contains 16 residues. For the CDR3, the DNA is TGCGCCAGCAGCCAACAACCGGGGCCAGTAGGAGATACGCAGTATTTT. It specifies CASSQQPGPVGDTQYF.

Only a few counts were recorded for this clonotype. The V and J genes are TRBV4-2 and TRBJ2-1; 9 nucleotides match TRBD1. The length of the CDR3 is 15 residues. Germline assignment: CDR1 LGHNA and CDR2 YNFKEQ. V shed 4 bases and J 4 bases; nucleotides not matched to a gene: 5. The CDR3 DNA reads TGTGCCAGCAGCCTACACAGGGGGCTATACAATGAGCAGTTCTTC. Encoded protein: CASSLHRGLYNEQFF.

This chain uses TRBV6-5 with TRBJ1-2, with 9 positions matching TRBD1. J lost 4 bases, V lost 6 bases, and 3 bases had no gene match. The germline CDR1 and CDR2 sequences are MNHEY and SVGAGI. CDR3 length: 13 residues. CDR3 nucleotides: TGTGCCAGCAGGCCGACAGGGGGCTATGGCTACACCTTC. Residues: CASRPTGGYGYTF.

This clonotype showed up many times. The rearrangement joins TRBV19 to TRBJ2-1; 8 bases are shared with TRBD1. Trimming at V came to 5 bases and at J to 13 bases, leaving 10 bases not matched to a gene. CDR1 is LNHDA, CDR2 SQIVND, per germline (reference sequence). The CDR3 contains 13 residues. CDR3 nucleotides: TGTGCCAGTAGTGATTCCACCGGGACAGGTCAGTTCTTC. It encodes CASSDSTGTGQFF.

There are a few counts of this clonotype. V usage is TRBV11-2 and J usage is TRBJ2-3; 14 bases map to TRBD2. Germline-derived CDR1 and CDR2 are SGHAT and FQNNGV. Trimming cost V 3 bases and J 3 bases; bases outside gene matches: 8. The CDR3 loop spans 18 amino acids. The CDR3 spells CASSLSGTSGGPTDTQYF. CDR3 sequence (DNA): TGTGCCAGCAGCTTGTCCGGGACTAGCGGGGGACCGACAGATACGCAGTATTTT.

This clonotype was seen a handful of times. The V and J genes are TRBV18 and TRBJ1-1, with D possibly being TRBD1 (5 bases). V lost 4 bases, J lost 3 bases, and 9 bases lay in between. The CDR3 contains 13 residues. Germline loops: CDR1 KGHSH, CDR2 LQKENI. In DNA form, the CDR3 reads TGTGCCAGCTCACTGGGGGTGGACACTGAAGCTTTCTTT. Protein sequence: CASSLGVDTEAFF.

This clonotype showed up many times. The chain employs TRBV7-9 and TRBJ2-7; no reliable D call. The V end was cut by 5 bases, the J end by 4 bases, with 15 bases between. Germline V gene lookup returns CDR1 SEHNR and CDR2 FQNEAQ (reference sequence). This CDR3 contains 14 residues. CDR3 loop: CASSRNWESYEQYF. The CDR3 DNA sequence: TGTGCCAGCAGCCGAAACTGGGAATCGTACGAGCAGTACTTC.

This clonotype came up a few times. The CDR3 DNA reads TGTGCCAGCTCACCACAGGGCCCACCCCTCCACTTT. Its translation is CASSPQGPPLHF. The chain has TRBV18 and TRBJ1-6; D gene ambiguous. Germline-derived CDR1 and CDR2 are KGHSH and LQKENI. With 1 base removed from V and 11 bases from J, the gap between germline ends came to 6 bases. The CDR3 consists of 12 residues.

This clonotype was observed a few times. The chain has TRBV6-2 or TRBV6-3 and TRBJ2-2; TRBD1 might be the D (6 bases). The germline V gene has CDR1 MNHEY and CDR2 SVGEGT. The CDR3 is 13 amino acids. The V gene lost 8 bases and the J gene lost 4 bases, with 11 bases spanning the gap. This CDR3 is CASRQASTGELFF. The CDR3 region has the DNA TGTGCCAGCCGACAGGCCTCCACCGGGGAGCTGTTTTTT.

V usage is TRBV6-1 and J usage is TRBJ1-1; the match to TRBD1 covers 7 bases. Germline V gene sequence: CDR1 MNHNS, CDR2 SASEGT. CDR3 length: 13 residues. The trim removed 6 bases at V and 10 bases at J, leaving 11 bases unmatched. The CDR3 here is CASSSTGSTGAFF. For the CDR3, the DNA is TGTGCCAGCAGCTCGACAGGGAGCACCGGAGCTTTCTTT.

This chain joins TRBV28 and TRBJ1-1; the D is unclear. The CDR3 is 15 residues long. Trimming removed 3 bases from V and 7 bases from J, with 18 bases in between. CDR1 and CDR2 (germline): MDHEN, SYDVKM. The CDR3 nucleotides are TGTGCCAGCAGTTTTCGAGGCTATAGAGGGTATGAAGCTTTCTTT. It codes for CASSFRGYRGYEAFF.

This clonotype was found many times. The J gene is TRBJ2-7, the V gene TRBV4-3, with 9 bases aligning to TRBD2. V shed 0 bases and J 1 base; nucleotides not matched to a gene: 4. CDR1 is LGHNA and CDR2 is YSLEER in the germline V gene. This CDR3 comprises 16 residues. This CDR3 reads CASSQEFSGGSYEQYF. The CDR3 DNA reads as TGCGCCAGCAGCCAAGAATTTAGCGGGGGTTCCTACGAGCAGTACTTC.

The chain has TRBV7-9 and TRBJ2-3; perhaps TRBD2 as D (6 bases). The CDR3 consists of 13 residues. The V end was cut by 4 bases, the J end by 6 bases, with 11 bases between. The germline CDR1 and CDR2 sequences are SEHNR and FQNEAQ (reference sequence). CDR3 nucleotide sequence: TGTGCCAGCAGCTCCCCGGGGGATGATACGCAGTATTTT. It encodes CASSSPGDDTQYF.